The 5 T cell receptor beta chains in this list originate from one sample, sequenced in a study of shared clonotypes between healthy human individuals. Here immunoSEQ multiplex PCR was the method, and the copy in TCRdb shows in-frame clones only, minus some. Counted here are some 2 million clones, about 94% occurring once; the ten biggest clones make up more than 0.95%. Naive CD8 cells were CD45RO-negative, positively selected for CCR7, excluding terminally differentiated effector memory CD45RA+ cells. Material: naive CD8+ T cells sorted from blood. These receptors were obtained from a man between 18 and 29 years old in good health.

The chain combines TRBV29-1 with TRBJ1-2; D is possibly TRBD1 (6 bases). The germline gives CDR1 SQVTM, CDR2 ANQGSEA. The V end lost 1 base, the J end lost 3 bases, and 12 bases lay between the germline ends. CDR3 size: 14 residues. The CDR3 protein is CSVEVGGQHYGYTF. The CDR3 DNA sequence: TGCAGCGTTGAAGTGGGGGGCCAGCACTATGGCTACACCTTC.

V is TRBV6-5 and J is TRBJ1-2; a weak D match, TRBD1 (5 bases). V lost 2 bases and J 4 bases, leaving 14 bases between the germline ends. The CDR3 covers 15 residues. Germline CDR1 is MNHEY and CDR2 is SVGAGI. The CDR3 protein is CASSYPEGTLYGYTF. For the CDR3, the DNA is TGTGCCAGCAGTTACCCCGAGGGGACCCTCTATGGCTACACCTTC.

This chain connects TRBV5-4 to TRBJ1-3; no definite D call. The CDR3 spans 15 residues. V was pared by 2 bases and J by 0 bases, with 9 bases between. Germline V lookup: CDR1 SGHNT, CDR2 YYREEE (reference sequence). CDR3 amino acids: CASSFEVLSGNTIYF. DNA for the CDR3: TGTGCCAGCAGCTTTGAGGTCCTCTCTGGAAACACCATATATTTT.

V and J are TRBV7-9 and TRBJ2-7; 7 bases align to TRBD1. Germline assignment: CDR1 SEHNR and CDR2 FQNEAQ (reference sequence). The CDR3 runs 14 residues. V was pared by 4 bases and J by 3 bases, with 6 bases of the junction left unmatched. The CDR3 DNA is TGTGCCAGCAGCTCAAGGACAGGCTTCTACGAGCAGTACTTC. It codes for CASSSRTGFYEQYF.

The chain combines TRBV4-3 with TRBJ1-5; 7 bases align to TRBD1. The junction had 4 bases not matched to a gene; V was cut back by 0 bases and J by 5 bases. This CDR3 has 15 residues. The germline V gene has CDR1 LGHNA and CDR2 YSLEER. Here the CDR3 DNA reads TGCGCCAGCAGCCAAGATGTGACAGGGTATCAGCCCCAGCATTTT. It yields the protein CASSQDVTGYQPQHF.